The rows below give T cell receptor beta chains drawn from one sample of a study of T cell responses to AZD1222 COVID-19 vaccine. Data came from immunoSEQ multiplex PCR; TCRdb stores just in-frame clones and leaves some out. The table has 75,000 to 95,000 clones, roughly 90% seen once. This material consisted of peripheral blood, taken 28 days after the second AZD1222 dose. The receptors here all came from an adult who received the AZD1222 COVID-19 vaccine. Both conserved end residues are part of each CDR3. The D gene is left open where the match is weak. Expanded clones are given a class, and other clones once, few, many or no size at all.

CDR3	DNA	D	size	V	J
CASSTGANYGYTF	TGTGCCAGCAGCACAGGGGCTAACTATGGCTACACCTTC	TRBD1	.	TRBV5-4	TRBJ1-2
CASSQDWGRGSYNEQFF	TGCGCCAGCAGCCAAGATTGGGGAAGGGGGTCCTACAATGAGCAGTTCTTC	.	.	TRBV4-1	TRBJ2-1
CSVERGETQYF	TGCAGCGTTGAGAGGGGGGAGACCCAGTACTTC	.	.	TRBV29-1	TRBJ2-5
CASSSVQGGLYEQYF	TGCGCCAGCAGCTCCGTACAGGGAGGGCTCTACGAGCAGTACTTC	.	.	TRBV5-1	TRBJ2-7
CASSMRVDYGYTF	TGTGCCAGCAGTATGAGGGTGGACTATGGCTACACCTTC	.	.	TRBV6-6	TRBJ1-2
CASSLEASRNEKLFF	TGTGCCAGCAGCTTAGAGGCGTCCCGAAATGAAAAACTGTTTTTT	.	.	TRBV7-8	TRBJ1-4
CASSLALIRTGDYGYTF	TGTGCCAGCAGCTTGGCCCTTATAAGGACAGGGGACTATGGCTACACCTTC	TRBD1	.	TRBV5-8	TRBJ1-2
CASNLPPSYEQYF	TGCGCCAGCAACCTACCCCCCTCCTACGAGCAGTACTTC	.	medium-sized	TRBV10-1	TRBJ2-7
CASSPGQGADQPQHF	TGCGCCAGCAGCCCCGGACAGGGAGCGGATCAGCCCCAGCATTTT	TRBD1	.	TRBV5-1	TRBJ1-5
CASRRWGERASTYTF	TGTGCCAGTAGGCGCTGGGGGGAGAGGGCCAGCACCTACACCTTC	.	few	TRBV19	TRBJ1-2
CASSLGTANSYNSPLHF	TGTGCCAGCAGCTTGGGGACAGCAAATTCCTATAATTCACCCCTCCACTTT	.	few	TRBV5-4	TRBJ1-6
CASTISGGAAGELFF	TGTGCCAGCACGATTAGCGGGGGGGCCGCCGGGGAGCTGTTTTTT	TRBD2	.	TRBV2	TRBJ2-2
CASSLMGTDTQYF	TGTGCCAGCAGTTTGATGGGCACAGATACGCAGTATTTT	.	.	TRBV12-3/TRBV12-4	TRBJ2-3
CASSARSVNSPLHF	TGTGCCAGCAGCGCACGTTCGGTAAATTCACCCCTCCACTTT	.	.	TRBV14	TRBJ1-6
CASSQTRPEKLFF	TGTGCCAGCAGCCAAACGCGACCCGAAAAACTGTTTTTT	.	.	TRBV4-2	TRBJ1-4
CASSWGGRGFKNTEAFF	TGTGCCAGCAGTTGGGGGGGGCGTGGATTCAAGAACACTGAAGCTTTCTTT	.	once	TRBV6-2/TRBV6-3	TRBJ1-1
CSVEDPSEGRDTGELFF	TGCAGCGTTGAGGACCCGAGTGAGGGAAGAGACACCGGGGAGCTGTTTTTT	.	.	TRBV29-1	TRBJ2-2
CASSQDPGTLSYEQYF	TGCGCCAGCAGCCAGGACCCCGGGACACTCTCCTACGAGCAGTACTTC	.	.	TRBV4-1	TRBJ2-7
CASSLLQALSTDTQYF	TGTGCCAGCAGCTTATTACAGGCCCTCAGTACAGATACGCAGTATTTT	.	.	TRBV7-2	TRBJ2-3
CASSDETGEVGKNIQYF	TGTGCCAGCAGTGACGAAACAGGGGAGGTGGGCAAAAACATTCAGTACTTC	.	.	TRBV6-4	TRBJ2-4
CATSDPKAGGLFDTQYF	TGTGCCACCAGTGATCCGAAAGCGGGGGGCCTCTTTGATACGCAGTATTTT	TRBD2	.	TRBV24-1	TRBJ2-3
CASSYRGAQYF	TGTGCCAGCAGTTACAGGGGAGCCCAGTACTTC	.	.	TRBV6-5	TRBJ2-5
CASRQGAGTEAFF	TGTGCCAGCAGACAGGGGGCTGGCACTGAAGCTTTCTTT	TRBD1	.	TRBV2	TRBJ1-1
CASNRAHGGYNEQFF	TGTGCCAGTAATCGAGCCCACGGGGGGTACAATGAGCAGTTCTTC	TRBD2	.	TRBV19	TRBJ2-1
CASSFSGAGLEQYF	TGTGCCAGCAGTTTCAGCGGGGCTGGGCTCGAGCAGTACTTC	TRBD2	once	TRBV28	TRBJ2-7
CASSLQGAGTEAFF	TGCGCCAGCAGCTTACAGGGGGCTGGCACTGAAGCTTTCTTT	TRBD1	.	TRBV5-1	TRBJ1-1
CASSYSDTDTDTQYF	TGTGCCAGCAGTTACTCCGACACAGACACAGATACGCAGTATTTT	.	.	TRBV6-5	TRBJ2-3
CATSDSISVTDTQYF	TGTGCCACCAGTGATTCGATTAGCGTCACAGATACGCAGTATTTT	.	once	TRBV24-1	TRBJ2-3
CAISDPEEGATEAFF	TGTGCCATCAGTGACCCCGAGGAGGGGGCCACTGAAGCTTTCTTT	TRBD1	.	TRBV10-3	TRBJ1-1
CASSYDNTYEQYF	TGTGCCAGCAGTTACGACAACACCTACGAGCAGTACTTC	.	once	TRBV6-2/TRBV6-3	TRBJ2-7
CTPWGFETQYF	TGCACCCCGTGGGGATTCGAGACGCAGTATTTT	.	.	TRBV20-1	TRBJ2-3
CASSPRDRTGTGELFF	TGTGCCAGCAGCCCACGAGACAGGACGGGGACCGGGGAGCTGTTTTTT	.	.	TRBV7-3	TRBJ2-2
CASSYAGSNTGELFF	TGTGCCAGCAGTTACGCCGGATCGAACACCGGGGAGCTGTTTTTT	.	.	TRBV6-5	TRBJ2-2
CASRHIPDRTRGDTF	TGTGCCAGCAGGCACATCCCGGACAGGACTCGGGGGGATACCTTC	TRBD1	.	TRBV7-9	TRBJ1-2
CASSAIGTVYSGANVLTF	TGCGCCAGCAGCGCCATCGGGACAGTATACTCTGGGGCCAACGTCCTGACTTTC	TRBD1	.	TRBV5-1	TRBJ2-6
CASSLMASGGELFF	TGTGCCAGCAGCTTAATGGCTAGCGGCGGGGAGCTGTTTTTT	TRBD2	.	TRBV11-3	TRBJ2-2
CASSAGLQEYNEQFF	TGTGCCAGCAGCGCGGGACTGCAGGAGTACAATGAGCAGTTCTTC	.	.	TRBV9	TRBJ2-1
CASSIGAMPQHF	TGTGCCAGTAGTATAGGAGCCATGCCCCAGCATTTT	.	.	TRBV19	TRBJ1-5
CASSRPRDSEQYF	TGTGCCAGCAGTCGCCCCCGGGACAGCGAGCAGTACTTC	TRBD1	.	TRBV28	TRBJ2-7
CASSPRQGALERSYEQYF	TGTGCCAGCAGCCCTCGACAGGGTGCTCTCGAAAGGTCCTACGAGCAGTACTTC	TRBD1	.	TRBV9	TRBJ2-7
CASSFDPSATLFF	TGTGCCAGCAGCTTTGACCCCTCCGCTACGCTGTTTTTT	.	.	TRBV5-4	TRBJ1-4
CASRQGADYTF	TGTGCCAGCCGACAGGGTGCTGACTACACCTTC	TRBD1	once	TRBV6-1	TRBJ1-2
CASSFGRASNQPQHF	TGTGCCAGCAGTTTTGGTAGGGCTAGCAATCAGCCCCAGCATTTT	.	.	TRBV28	TRBJ1-5
CSVFPGGSGELFF	TGCAGCGTTTTCCCGGGGGGCTCCGGGGAGCTGTTTTTT	.	once	TRBV29-1	TRBJ2-2
CASSSGGGAFYTNTQYF	TGTGCCAGTAGTTCGGGCGGGGGGGCCTTTTATACGAATACGCAGTATTTT	TRBD2	.	TRBV19	TRBJ2-3
CASSSGLETQYF	TGTGCCAGCAGCTCCGGGCTGGAGACCCAGTACTTC	.	once	TRBV7-9	TRBJ2-5
CASSLDPLYQETQYF	TGTGCCAGCAGCTTGGATCCTCTGTACCAAGAGACCCAGTACTTC	.	.	TRBV5-5	TRBJ2-5
CASSHRDRGYNEQFF	TGTGCCAGCAGCCACAGGGACAGGGGTTACAATGAGCAGTTCTTC	TRBD1	few	TRBV7-9	TRBJ2-1
CASSAGQGYEQYF	TGTGCCAGCTCAGCGGGACAGGGGTACGAGCAGTACTTC	TRBD1	.	TRBV18	TRBJ2-7
CASSSRLSELYGYTF	TGTGCCAGCAGTTCCCGCCTCTCTGAACTCTATGGCTACACCTTC	.	.	TRBV6-2/TRBV6-3	TRBJ1-2
CASRKDSWELFF	TGTGCCAGCCGAAAAGATAGCTGGGAGCTGTTTTTT	.	.	TRBV19	TRBJ2-2